Listed below are T cell receptor beta chains from one sample, sequenced in a study of Ad26.COV2.S vaccination and SARS-CoV-2 variants. Only in-frame clones appear in the TCRdb table, and some are missing; sequencing was by immunoSEQ multiplex PCR. The profile shows about half a million clones, 80% to 90% of them singletons. The sample in question was peripheral blood, obtained in a trial of Ad26.COV2.S vaccine versus placebo. The receptor set was obtained from a person aged 18-60 years who received the Ad26.COV2.S COVID-19 vaccine or a placebo. CDR3s include the opening cysteine and the closing phenylalanine or tryptophan. The order of the fields is D gene, clone size, V gene, J gene, CDR3 protein, CDR3 DNA. The D gene is left open where the match is weak. Some rows mark clone size as missing; the rest say once, few, many or name a class of expanded clone.

NA	once	TRBV6-1	TRBJ1-5	CASSEGGGSNQPQHF	TGTGCCAGCAGTGAAGGGGGCGGGAGCAATCAGCCCCAGCATTTT
NA	NA	TRBV12-3/TRBV12-4	TRBJ1-1	CASRSPWNTEAFF	TGTGCCAGCAGGTCGCCGTGGAACACTGAAGCTTTCTTT
NA	NA	TRBV3-1/TRBV3-2	TRBJ2-2	CASSPWERNTGELFF	TGTGCCAGCAGCCCGTGGGAACGGAACACCGGGGAGCTGTTTTTT
NA	NA	TRBV4-1	TRBJ2-1	CASSQVLLTLLRDPSYNEQFF	TGCGCCAGCAGCCAAGTTCTGTTGACTTTGTTGCGGGACCCCTCCTACAATGAGCAGTTCTTC
TRBD1	NA	TRBV10-2	TRBJ1-2	CASSPGQGLYGYTF	TGCGCCAGCAGTCCGGGACAGGGGCTGTATGGCTACACCTTC
NA	NA	TRBV6-2/TRBV6-3	TRBJ1-2	CASSYRARRLGNYGYTF	TGTGCCAGCAGTTACCGCGCCCGACGGTTAGGTAACTATGGCTACACCTTC
NA	NA	TRBV13	TRBJ2-3	CASRYLATDTQYF	TGTGCCAGCAGGTACCTAGCCACAGATACGCAGTATTTT
TRBD1	NA	TRBV5-4	TRBJ2-7	CASSYGVGQGYEQYF	TGTGCCAGCAGCTACGGGGTAGGACAGGGTTACGAGCAGTACTTC
NA	NA	TRBV27	TRBJ1-2	CASSLGEAGGYTF	TGTGCCAGCAGTTTGGGGGAGGCCGGGGGCTACACCTTC
TRBD1	NA	TRBV2	TRBJ2-7	CASSADRGIFHEQYF	TGTGCCAGCAGTGCTGACAGGGGCATTTTCCACGAGCAGTACTTC
NA	NA	TRBV28	TRBJ2-6	CASTGVDFSGANVLTF	TGTGCCAGCACTGGGGTCGACTTCTCTGGGGCCAACGTCCTGACTTTC
TRBD1	NA	TRBV15	TRBJ1-4	CATSLRASFGRGREKLFF	TGTGCCACCAGCTTACGAGCCAGTTTCGGCAGGGGGAGGGAAAAACTGTTTTTT
TRBD2	once	TRBV27	TRBJ2-7	CASRTGTSVYEQYF	TGTGCCAGCAGGACCGGGACTAGCGTCTACGAGCAGTACTTC
TRBD2	once	TRBV5-1	TRBJ2-7	CASSQQREFAYEQYF	TGCGCCAGCAGCCAACAGCGGGAGTTTGCCTACGAGCAGTACTTC
TRBD1	NA	TRBV9	TRBJ2-1	CASSVGDRGRNYNEQFF	TGTGCCAGCAGCGTAGGGGACAGGGGCCGAAACTACAATGAGCAGTTCTTC
NA	NA	TRBV3-1/TRBV3-2	TRBJ1-5	CASSQDLGAFNQPQHF	TGTGCCAGCAGCCAAGATCTTGGCGCTTTCAATCAGCCCCAGCATTTT
NA	NA	TRBV27	TRBJ1-5	CASSFRNQPQHF	TGTGCCAGCAGTTTTCGTAATCAGCCCCAGCATTTT
NA	once	TRBV27	TRBJ1-4	CASSLSGRREKLFF	TGTGCCAGCAGTTTATCGGGACGGAGAGAAAAACTGTTTTTT
NA	NA	TRBV19	TRBJ1-1	CASSWVPLENTEAFF	TGTGCCAGTAGTTGGGTCCCTTTGGAAAACACTGAAGCTTTCTTT
TRBD2	NA	TRBV3-1/TRBV3-2	TRBJ2-3	CASSQEGGTSGKLNTQYF	TGTGCCAGCAGCCAAGAGGGCGGGACTAGCGGAAAGTTGAATACGCAGTATTTT
TRBD1	NA	TRBV27	TRBJ2-1	CASSLSIVVGTGYHEQFF	TGTGCCAGCAGTTTATCGATAGTCGTCGGGACAGGGTACCATGAGCAGTTCTTC
NA	once	TRBV24-1	TRBJ1-5	CATSAAGSNQPQHF	TGTGCCACCAGTGCTGCAGGTAGCAATCAGCCCCAGCATTTT
TRBD1	NA	TRBV5-1	TRBJ1-1	CASSFETGDTEAFF	TGCGCCAGCAGCTTCGAGACAGGGGATACTGAAGCTTTCTTT
TRBD1	NA	TRBV28	TRBJ1-2	CASSPNRDRGSTNYGYTF	TGTGCCAGCAGCCCCAACCGGGACAGGGGATCGACTAACTATGGCTACACCTTC
NA	NA	TRBV7-9	TRBJ2-1	CASSLPYNEQFF	TGTGCCAGCAGCTTACCCTACAATGAGCAGTTCTTC
TRBD1	NA	TRBV2	TRBJ1-6	CASKSTTGVHNSPLHF	TGTGCCAGCAAGAGTACGACAGGGGTCCATAATTCACCCCTCCACTTT
NA	NA	TRBV30	TRBJ1-6	CAWNLAGTYYNSPLHF	TGTGCCTGGAACCTAGCGGGAACCTACTATAATTCACCCCTCCACTTT
TRBD1	NA	TRBV5-6	TRBJ2-3	CASSLAGTGGVDTQYF	TGTGCCAGCAGCTTGGCCGGGACAGGGGGTGTTGATACGCAGTATTTT
NA	once	TRBV18	TRBJ2-5	CASSPNEETQYF	TGTGCCAGCTCACCAAACGAAGAGACCCAGTACTTC
TRBD1	NA	TRBV6-5	TRBJ1-4	CASSLQGMASEKLFF	TGTGCCAGCAGTTTACAGGGGATGGCTAGCGAAAAACTGTTTTTT
TRBD1	NA	TRBV3-1/TRBV3-2	TRBJ2-2	CASSPTGMNTGELFF	TGTGCCAGCAGTCCGACAGGGATGAACACCGGGGAGCTGTTTTTT
TRBD1	NA	TRBV7-9	TRBJ1-4	CASSLGQGNEKLFF	TGTGCCAGCAGCTTAGGACAGGGGAACGAAAAACTGTTTTTT